Detailed here is one T cell receptor (beta chain). The antigen remains undetermined. This entry comes from a study of shared clonotypes between healthy human individuals. Study summary: CD4 naive and CD4 memory each took three plates per donor, while CD8 naive took two and CD8 memory one. Study-wide results and caveats: Owing to a small donor count, the genetic and exposure-history diversity represented was limited.

Only in-frame clones appear in the TCRdb table, and some are missing; sequencing was by immunoSEQ multiplex PCR. This table has about 1 million clones, 70% to 80% appearing once. This CDR3 has 15 amino acids. The V end lost 7 bases, the J end lost 4 bases, and 19 bases lay between the germline ends. The germline V gene has CDR1 MDHEN and CDR2 SYDVKM. This sequence was found in a man between 18 and 35 years old in good health. The J gene is TRBJ1-2, the V gene TRBV28; D gene ambiguous. Sequencing was performed on memory CD4+ T cells sorted from blood. Subset here: CD45RA-negative fraction. CDR3 protein: CASTPSGGWGYGYTF. DNA of the CDR3: TGTGCCAGCACCCCCTCGGGCGGTTGGGGCTATGGCTACACCTTC.